These 6 T cell receptor beta chains came from one sample sequenced in a study of shared clonotypes between healthy human individuals. Profiling relied on immunoSEQ multiplex PCR, and the TCRdb table lists in-frame clones only, not all of them. This sample yields 450,000 to 600,000 clones, of which 75% to 85% are seen a single time; 10% to 15% belongs to the top ten. The specimen was PBMCs. The receptors shown here come from a woman aged 40 to 49 in good health. Some clones in this sample may be carry-over from other donors' samples.

The J gene is TRBJ1-1, the V gene TRBV27; 9 nucleotides match TRBD1. Germline CDR1 is MNHEY and CDR2 is SMNVEV (reference sequence). This CDR3 has 15 amino acids. The J segment lost 1 base and the V segment lost 3 bases, leaving 3 bases of the junction unmatched. CDR3 nucleotide sequence: TGTGCCAGCAGTTTTAAGGACAGGGGGAACACTGAAGCTTTCTTT. The encoded protein is CASSFKDRGNTEAFF.

The chain recombines TRBV10-1 with TRBJ1-1; unclear D gene. The germline V and J ends were trimmed by 4 bases and 4 bases, with 10 bases remaining between them. The CDR3 length is 13 residues. The V gene's germline CDR1 is WNHNN and CDR2 SYGVQD (reference sequence). The CDR3 coding sequence is TGCGCCAGCAGTGTGGGGTTGGGCACTGAAGCTTTCTTT. This translates into CASSVGLGTEAFF.

Comments on this clone: Germline and junction disagree at one end, which may indicate a read error. V is TRBV6-5 and J is TRBJ1-3; possibly TRBD1 for D (5 bases). The CDR3 runs to 16 residues. Germline V gene sequence: CDR1 MNHEY, CDR2 SVGAGI. The CDR3, as DNA: TGTGCCAGCAGTAACTCCTACGACAGCTCTGGAAACACCATATATTTT. Its translation: CASSNSYDSSGNTIYF.

This clone was counted only a few times. The rearrangement links TRBV19 to TRBJ2-7; 7 nucleotides line up with TRBD1. This CDR3 has 13 residues. Trimming at V came to 7 bases and at J to 4 bases, leaving 7 bases not matched to a gene. CDR1 is LNHDA and CDR2 is SQIVND in the germline V gene (reference sequence). In DNA form, the CDR3 reads TGTGCCAGTACCCCGACAGGGCAGTACGAGCAGTACTTC. Translated, it gives CASTPTGQYEQYF. The variable domain in full, with the rest retrieved from reference TRBV19 and TRBJ2-7, is DGGITQSPKYLFRKEGQNVTLSCEQNLNHDAMYWYRQDPGQGLRLIYYSQIVNDFQKGDIAEGYSVSREKKESFPLTVTSAQKNPTAFYLCASTPTGQYEQYFGPGTRLTVT.

The rearrangement joins TRBV5-4 to TRBJ2-5, with D possibly TRBD1 on 5 matching bases. CDR1 is SGHNT and CDR2 is YYREEE in the germline V gene (reference sequence). With 0 bases removed from V and 2 bases from J, the gap between germline ends came to 11 bases. CDR3 size: 15 residues. The CDR3 region has the DNA TGTGCCAGCAGCTTGGGACAGCTGAATCAAGAGACCCAGTACTTC. Translating it yields CASSLGQLNQETQYF.

The chain has TRBV2 and TRBJ2-5, with D perhaps matching TRBD1 (6 bases). The germline gives CDR1 SNHLY, CDR2 FYNNEI. V lost 3 bases to trimming and J lost 5 bases, with 19 bases between them. This CDR3 is built from 16 residues. CDR3 coding DNA: TGTGCCAGCAGTGATTATGTCCGAGGGCAGGGGGAGACCCAGTACTTC. Translated: CASSDYVRGQGETQYF. The variable domain in full, completed from reference TRBV2 and TRBJ2-5, reads EPEVTQTPSHQVTQMGQEVILRCVPISNHLYFYWYRQILGQKVEFLVSFYNNEISEKSEIFDDQFSVERPDGSNFTLKIRSTKLEDSAMYFCASSDYVRGQGETQYFGPGTRLLVL.